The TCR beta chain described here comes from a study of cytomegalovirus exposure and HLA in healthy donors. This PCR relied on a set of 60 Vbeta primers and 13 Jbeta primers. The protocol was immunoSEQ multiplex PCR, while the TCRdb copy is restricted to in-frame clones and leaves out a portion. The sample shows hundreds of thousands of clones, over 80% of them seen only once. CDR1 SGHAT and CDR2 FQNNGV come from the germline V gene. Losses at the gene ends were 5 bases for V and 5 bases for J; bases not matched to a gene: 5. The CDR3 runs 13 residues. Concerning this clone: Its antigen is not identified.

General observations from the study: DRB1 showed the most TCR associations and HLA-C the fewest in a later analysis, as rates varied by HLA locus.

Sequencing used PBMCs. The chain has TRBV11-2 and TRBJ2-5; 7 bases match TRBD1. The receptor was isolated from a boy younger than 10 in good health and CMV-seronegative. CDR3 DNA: TGTGCCAGCAGCCAAGGGGGCCGTGAGACCCAGTACTTC. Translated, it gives CASSQGGRETQYF.